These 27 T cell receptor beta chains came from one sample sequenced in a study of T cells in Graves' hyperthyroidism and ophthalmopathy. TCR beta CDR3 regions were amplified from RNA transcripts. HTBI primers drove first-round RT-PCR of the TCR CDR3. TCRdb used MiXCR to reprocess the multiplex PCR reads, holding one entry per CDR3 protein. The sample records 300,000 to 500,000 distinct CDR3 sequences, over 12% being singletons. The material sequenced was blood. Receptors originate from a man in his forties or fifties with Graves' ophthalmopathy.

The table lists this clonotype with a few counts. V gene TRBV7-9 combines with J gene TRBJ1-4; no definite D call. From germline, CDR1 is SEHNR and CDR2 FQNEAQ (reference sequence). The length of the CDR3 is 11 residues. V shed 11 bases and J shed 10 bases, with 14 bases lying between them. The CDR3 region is CAGRALGKLFF. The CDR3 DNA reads TGTGCCGGCCGGGCCTTGGGAAAACTGTTTTTT. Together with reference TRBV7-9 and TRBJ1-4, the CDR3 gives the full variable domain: DTGVSQNPRHKITKRGQNVTFRCDPISEHNRLYWYRQTLGQGPEFLTYFQNEAQLEKSRLLSDRFSAERPKGSFSTLEIQRTEQGDSAMYLCAGRALGKLFFGSGTQLSVL.

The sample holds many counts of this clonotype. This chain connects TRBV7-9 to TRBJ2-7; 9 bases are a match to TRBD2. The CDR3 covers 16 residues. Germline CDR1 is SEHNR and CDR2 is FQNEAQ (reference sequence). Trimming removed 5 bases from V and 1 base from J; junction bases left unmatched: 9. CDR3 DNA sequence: TGTGCCAGCAGCCCTAGCGGGGCGCTTCCATCCTACGAGCAGTACTTC. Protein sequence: CASSPSGALPSYEQYF.

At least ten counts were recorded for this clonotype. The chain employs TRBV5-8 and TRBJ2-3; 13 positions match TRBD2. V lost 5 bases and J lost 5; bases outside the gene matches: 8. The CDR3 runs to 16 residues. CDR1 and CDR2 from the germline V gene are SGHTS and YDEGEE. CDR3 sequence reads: CASSKGLAGPVDTQYF. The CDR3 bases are TGTGCCAGCAGTAAGGGACTAGCGGGACCGGTAGATACGCAGTATTTT. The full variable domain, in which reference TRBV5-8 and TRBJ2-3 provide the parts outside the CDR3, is EAGVTQSPTHLIKTRGQQATLRCSPISGHTSVYWYQQALGLGLQFLLWYDEGEERNRGNFPPRFSGRQFPNYSSELNVNALELEDSALYLCASSKGLAGPVDTQYFGPGTRLTVL.

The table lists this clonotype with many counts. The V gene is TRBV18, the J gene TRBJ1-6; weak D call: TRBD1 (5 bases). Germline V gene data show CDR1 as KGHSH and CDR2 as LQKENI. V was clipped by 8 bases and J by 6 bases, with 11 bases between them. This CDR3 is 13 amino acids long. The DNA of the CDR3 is TGTGCCAGCGGACAAGGGGTTAATTCACCCCTCCACTTT. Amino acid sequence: CASGQGVNSPLHF.

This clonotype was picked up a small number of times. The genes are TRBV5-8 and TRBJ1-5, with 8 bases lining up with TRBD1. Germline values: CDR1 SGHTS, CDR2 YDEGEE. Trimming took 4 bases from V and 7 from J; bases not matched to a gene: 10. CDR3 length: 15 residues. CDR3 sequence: CASSPDRVSGQPQHF. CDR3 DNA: TGTGCCAGCAGCCCGGACAGGGTTTCGGGGCAGCCCCAGCATTTT.

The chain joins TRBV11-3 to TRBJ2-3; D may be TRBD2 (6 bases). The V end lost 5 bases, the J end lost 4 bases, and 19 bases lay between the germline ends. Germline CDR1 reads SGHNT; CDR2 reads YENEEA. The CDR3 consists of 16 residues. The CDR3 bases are TGTGCCAGCAGCCGCCTGGGGGGAGATCGCCCAGATACGCAGTATTTT. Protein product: CASSRLGGDRPDTQYF. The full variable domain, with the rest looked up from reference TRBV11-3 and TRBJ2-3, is EAGVVQSPRYKIIEKKQPVAFWCNPISGHNTLYWYLQNLGQGPELLIRYENEEAVDDSQLPKDRFSAERLKGVDSTLKIQPAELGDSAVYLCASSRLGGDRPDTQYFGPGTRLTVL.

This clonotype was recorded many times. DNA for the CDR3: TGTGCCAGCAGTGAAGTAGTGACGAACTATGGCTACACCTTC. It translates to CASSEVVTNYGYTF. V and J are TRBV6-1 and TRBJ1-2; D is unclear. V gave up 1 base and J gave up 2 bases, with 8 bases separating them. Germline CDR1 and CDR2: MNHNS and SASEGT. This CDR3 comprises 14 residues.

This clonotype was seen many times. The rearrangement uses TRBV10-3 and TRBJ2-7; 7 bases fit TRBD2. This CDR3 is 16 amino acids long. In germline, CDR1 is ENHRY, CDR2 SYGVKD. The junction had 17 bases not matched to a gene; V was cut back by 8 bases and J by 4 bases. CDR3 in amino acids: CAISSSSRGSRYEQYF. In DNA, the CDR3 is TGTGCCATCTCGTCCTCTAGTCGCGGGAGTAGGTACGAGCAGTACTTC.

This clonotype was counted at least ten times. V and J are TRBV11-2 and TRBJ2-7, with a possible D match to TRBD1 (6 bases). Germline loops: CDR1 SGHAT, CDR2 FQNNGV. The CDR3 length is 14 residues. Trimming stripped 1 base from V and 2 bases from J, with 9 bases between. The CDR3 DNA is TGTGCCAGCAGCTTAGGGACAGAAACCTACGAGCAGTACTTC. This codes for CASSLGTETYEQYF.

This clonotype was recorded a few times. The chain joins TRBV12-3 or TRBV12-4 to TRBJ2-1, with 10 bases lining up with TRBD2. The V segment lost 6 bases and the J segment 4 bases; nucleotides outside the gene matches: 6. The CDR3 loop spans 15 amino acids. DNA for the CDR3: TGTGCCAGCAGGCTACTAGCGGGACCATACAATGAGCAGTTCTTC. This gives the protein CASRLLAGPYNEQFF.

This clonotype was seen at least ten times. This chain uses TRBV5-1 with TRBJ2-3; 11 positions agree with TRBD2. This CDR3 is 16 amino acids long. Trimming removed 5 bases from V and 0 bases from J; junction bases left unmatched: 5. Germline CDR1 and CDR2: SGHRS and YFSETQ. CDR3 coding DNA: TGCGCCAGCAGGGCTACTAGCGGGGGCAGCACAGATACGCAGTATTTT. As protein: CASRATSGGSTDTQYF. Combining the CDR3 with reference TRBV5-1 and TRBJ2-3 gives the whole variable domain KAGVTQTPRYLIKTRGQQVTLSCSPISGHRSVSWYQQTPGQGLQFLFEYFSETQRNKGNFPGRFSGRQFSNSRSEMNVSTLELGDSALYLCASRATSGGSTDTQYFGPGTRLTVL.

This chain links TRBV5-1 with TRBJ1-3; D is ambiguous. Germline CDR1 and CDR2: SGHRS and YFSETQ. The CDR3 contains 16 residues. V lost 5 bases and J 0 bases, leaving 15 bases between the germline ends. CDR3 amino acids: CASSPTGPHSGNTIYF. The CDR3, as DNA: TGCGCCAGCAGTCCGACCGGGCCCCACTCTGGAAACACCATATATTTT.

The chain's CDR3 is CAIPRPGQGISGANVLTF. CDR3 in DNA: TGTGCCATCCCCCGCCCGGGACAGGGAATCTCTGGGGCCAACGTCCTGACTTTC. The chain is built from TRBV5-4 and TRBJ2-6; 9 bases fit TRBD1. The CDR3 runs to 18 residues. Germline lookup yields CDR1 SGHNT and CDR2 YYREEE (reference sequence). V was clipped by 9 bases and J by 0 bases; unmatched bases: 13.

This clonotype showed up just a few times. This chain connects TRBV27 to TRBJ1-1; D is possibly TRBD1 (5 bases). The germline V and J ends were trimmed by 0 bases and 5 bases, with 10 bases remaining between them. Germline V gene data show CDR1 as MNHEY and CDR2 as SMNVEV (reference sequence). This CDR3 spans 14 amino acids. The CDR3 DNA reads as TGTGCCAGCAGTTTATCTCCAGGGAGGACTGAAGCTTTCTTT. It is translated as CASSLSPGRTEAFF.

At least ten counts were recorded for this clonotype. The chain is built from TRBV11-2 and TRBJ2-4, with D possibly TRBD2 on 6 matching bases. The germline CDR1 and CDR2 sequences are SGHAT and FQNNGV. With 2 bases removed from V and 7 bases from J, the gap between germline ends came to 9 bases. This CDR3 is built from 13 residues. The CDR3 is CASSLPGRNIQYF. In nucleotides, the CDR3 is TGTGCCAGCAGCTTACCTGGGAGGAACATTCAGTACTTC.

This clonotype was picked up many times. This CDR3 is CASSLSSLATDTQYF. The CDR3 bases are TGTGCCAGCAGCCTCTCATCCTTAGCAACAGATACGCAGTATTTT. The J gene is TRBJ2-3, the V gene TRBV7-3; D not certain. V lost 5 bases to trimming and J lost 3 bases, with 15 bases between them. The CDR3 sequence is 15 residues long. Germline CDR1 SGHTA, CDR2 FQGTGA.

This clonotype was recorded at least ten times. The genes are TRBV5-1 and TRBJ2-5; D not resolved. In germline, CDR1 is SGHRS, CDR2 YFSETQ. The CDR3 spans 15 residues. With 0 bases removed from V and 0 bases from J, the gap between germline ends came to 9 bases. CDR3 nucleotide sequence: TGCGCCAGCAGCTTGGGAGCGACGTACCAAGAGACCCAGTACTTC. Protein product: CASSLGATYQETQYF.

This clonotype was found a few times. The CDR3 region has the DNA TGTGCCAGCAGTTTAGTTGAGGGGGCCACTGAAGCTTTCTTT. Protein product: CASSLVEGATEAFF. This chain uses TRBV27 with TRBJ1-1; 7 bases are a match to TRBD1. Germline lookup yields CDR1 MNHEY and CDR2 SMNVEV (reference sequence). V gave up 2 bases and J gave up 4 bases; unmatched junction bases: 4. CDR3 length: 14 amino acids.

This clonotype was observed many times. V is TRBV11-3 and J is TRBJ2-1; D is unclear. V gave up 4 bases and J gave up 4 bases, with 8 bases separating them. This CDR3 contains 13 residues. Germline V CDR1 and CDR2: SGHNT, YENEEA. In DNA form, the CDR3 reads TGTGCCAGCAGCTCTACTCCATACAATGAGCAGTTCTTC. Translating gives CASSSTPYNEQFF.

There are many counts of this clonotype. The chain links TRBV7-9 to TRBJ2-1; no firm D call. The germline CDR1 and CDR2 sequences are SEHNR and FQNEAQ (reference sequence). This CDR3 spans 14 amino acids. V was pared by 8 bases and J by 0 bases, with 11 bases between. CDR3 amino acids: CASHAQSSYNEQFF. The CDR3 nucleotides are TGTGCCAGCCACGCGCAAAGCTCCTACAATGAGCAGTTCTTC.

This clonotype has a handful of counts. Here the CDR3 reads CSGLQGYSTEAFF. CDR3 nucleotide sequence: TGCAGCGGCTTACAGGGATATTCCACTGAAGCTTTCTTT. The V gene is TRBV29-1, the J gene TRBJ1-1; TRBD1 is a possible D gene (6 bases). V was trimmed by 7 bases and J by 4 bases, leaving 16 bases between them. This CDR3 spans 13 amino acids. The germline CDR1 and CDR2 sequences are SQVTM and ANQGSEA.

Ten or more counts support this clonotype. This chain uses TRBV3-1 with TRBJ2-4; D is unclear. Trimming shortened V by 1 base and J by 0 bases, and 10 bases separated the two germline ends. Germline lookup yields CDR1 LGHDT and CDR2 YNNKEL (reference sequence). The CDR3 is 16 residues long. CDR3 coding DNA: TGTGCCAGCAGCCAAGCTCTCACTTTAGCCAAAAACATTCAGTACTTC. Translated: CASSQALTLAKNIQYF.

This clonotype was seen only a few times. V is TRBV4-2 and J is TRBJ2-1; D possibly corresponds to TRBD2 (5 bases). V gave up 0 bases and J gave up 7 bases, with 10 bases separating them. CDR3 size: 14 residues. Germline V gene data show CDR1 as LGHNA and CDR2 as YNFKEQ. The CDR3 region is CASSQDQGGNEQFF. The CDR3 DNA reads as TGTGCCAGCAGCCAAGATCAAGGCGGGAATGAGCAGTTCTTC.

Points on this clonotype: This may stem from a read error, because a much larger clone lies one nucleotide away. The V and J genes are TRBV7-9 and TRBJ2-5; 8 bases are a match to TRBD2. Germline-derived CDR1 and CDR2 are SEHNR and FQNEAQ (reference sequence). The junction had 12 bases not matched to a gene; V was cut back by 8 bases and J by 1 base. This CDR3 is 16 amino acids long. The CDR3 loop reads CASASGTSLGQETQYF. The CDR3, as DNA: TGTGCCAGCGCATCGGGGACTAGTTTGGGCCAAGAGACCCAGTACTTC.

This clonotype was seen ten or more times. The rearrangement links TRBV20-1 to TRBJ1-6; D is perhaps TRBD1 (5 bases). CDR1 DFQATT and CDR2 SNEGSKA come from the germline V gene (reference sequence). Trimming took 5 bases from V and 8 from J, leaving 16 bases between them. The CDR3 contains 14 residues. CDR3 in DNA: TGCAGTGCTCTAGAGGGTACAGGCCATTCACCCCTCCACTTT. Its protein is CSALEGTGHSPLHF.

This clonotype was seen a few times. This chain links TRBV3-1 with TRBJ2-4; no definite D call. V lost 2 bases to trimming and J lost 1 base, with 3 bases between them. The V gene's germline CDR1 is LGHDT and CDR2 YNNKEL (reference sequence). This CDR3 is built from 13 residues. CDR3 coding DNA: TGTGCCAGCAGCCAATATGCCAAAAACATTCAGTACTTC. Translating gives CASSQYAKNIQYF.

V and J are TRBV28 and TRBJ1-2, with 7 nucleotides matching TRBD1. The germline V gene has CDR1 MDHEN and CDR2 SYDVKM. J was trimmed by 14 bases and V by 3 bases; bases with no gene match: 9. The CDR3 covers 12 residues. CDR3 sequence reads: CASSFLQGGSTF. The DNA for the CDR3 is TGTGCCAGCAGTTTCCTCCAGGGGGGGAGTACCTTC.